Each of the 2 T cell receptor beta chains below was sequenced from the same sample in a study of blood T cell repertoires in COVID-19. Libraries were prepared by immunoSEQ multiplex PCR; TCRdb keeps only in-frame clonotypes and omits some of them. The repertoire consists of 100,000 to 150,000 clones, with 70% to 85% occurring once and the leading ten covering roughly an eighth. Sequencing used peripheral blood. These receptors were collected from an older woman with acute or convalescent COVID-19.

This chain links TRBV6-5 with TRBJ1-5; 7 bases match TRBD1. The CDR3 has 14 amino acids. Germline trimming cut 5 bases from V and 4 bases from J; bases unmatched to any gene: 5. CDR1 and CDR2 from the germline V gene are MNHEY and SVGAGI. CDR3 in amino acids: CASSPGTANQPQHF. The CDR3 DNA follows: TGTGCCAGCAGTCCGGGGACAGCAAATCAGCCCCAGCATTTT.

CDR3 sequence (DNA): TGTGCCAGCAGCCAAGTAAACAGGGAAACCGGGGAGCTGTTTTTT. It translates to CASSQVNRETGELFF. The chain recombines TRBV3-1 (or the pseudogene TRBV3-2) with TRBJ2-2; D is perhaps TRBD1 (6 bases). The CDR3 spans 15 residues. The germline V gene encodes CDR1 LGHDT and CDR2 YNNKEL (reference sequence). V dropped 1 base and J dropped 5 bases, with 11 bases sitting between them.